This is a list of T cell receptor beta chains from one sample in a study of OX40 agonist ivuxolimab in advanced cancers. The data were produced by immunoSEQ multiplex PCR, yet TCRdb's version contains in-frame clones alone and is incomplete. The repertoire has tens of thousands of clones, about 85% of them found once; the top ten carry 0.3% to 0.45%. The sample consisted of CD4+ or CD8+ T cells sorted from blood, taken in a trial of the OX40 agonist ivuxolimab. All receptors come from an adult with an advanced solid tumor such as melanoma, head and neck, liver or kidney cancer. The CDR3 runs from the conserved cysteine through the conserved F or W. Each record gives: J gene, D gene, clone size, V gene, CDR3 DNA, CDR3 protein. A D gene is named only where the DNA matches it firmly. Clone size, where shown, is once, few, many, or a class for clones that have expanded.

J: TRBJ2-3
D: -
size: -
V: TRBV21-1
DNA: TGTGCCAGCAGCAAGGCGGGACTAGCGGAAGCAGATACGCAGTATTTT
CDR3: CASSKAGLAEADTQYF

J: TRBJ2-1
D: -
size: -
V: TRBV28
DNA: TGTGCCACAAAACTAGGTGGGGGGCATGAGCAGTTCTTC
CDR3: CATKLGGGHEQFF

J: TRBJ2-6
D: TRBD1
size: once
V: TRBV7-9
DNA: TGTGCCAGCAGCTTATTGGACAGGACGCACTCTGGGGCCAACGTCCTGACTTTC
CDR3: CASSLLDRTHSGANVLTF

J: TRBJ2-7
D: TRBD1
size: -
V: TRBV27
DNA: TGTGCCAGCAGTTTGTACGGACAGGGTGTTTACGAGCAGTACTTC
CDR3: CASSLYGQGVYEQYF

J: TRBJ2-7
D: TRBD2
size: -
V: TRBV7-2
DNA: TGTGCCAGCAGCGAAACGACTAGCGGGGTGGGGCAGTACTTC
CDR3: CASSETTSGVGQYF

J: TRBJ2-3
D: -
size: -
V: TRBV28
DNA: TGTGCCAGCAGTTCAGGGGGCACAGATACGCAGTATTTT
CDR3: CASSSGGTDTQYF

J: TRBJ2-7
D: -
size: -
V: TRBV4-3
DNA: TGCGCCAGCAGCCAAGAGACAGGTCTAACCTACGAGCAGTACTTC
CDR3: CASSQETGLTYEQYF

J: TRBJ2-1
D: TRBD2
size: -
V: TRBV6-1
DNA: TGTGCCAGCAGTGGACCTAGCGGGGGGGCTGGTGAGCAGTTCTTC
CDR3: CASSGPSGGAGEQFF

J: TRBJ2-7
D: TRBD1
size: -
V: TRBV4-1
DNA: TGCGCCAGCAGTCCAAACAGGGGTCCCTACGAGCAGTACTTC
CDR3: CASSPNRGPYEQYF

J: TRBJ2-3
D: TRBD2
size: -
V: TRBV27
DNA: TGTGCCAGCAGTCCCGGGGGGGCAGATACGCAGTATTTT
CDR3: CASSPGGADTQYF

J: TRBJ2-2
D: TRBD2
size: -
V: TRBV13
DNA: TGTGCCAGCAGCTCTATCACCACACCTAGCGGGGGGCCGAACACCGGGGAGCTGTTTTTT
CDR3: CASSSITTPSGGPNTGELFF

J: TRBJ2-7
D: -
size: -
V: TRBV2
DNA: TGTGCCAGCAGTGAAGAAGGGTGGGCCTACGAGCAGTACTTC
CDR3: CASSEEGWAYEQYF

J: TRBJ1-4
D: -
size: few
V: TRBV1
DNA: TGCACCAGCAGCCGTATGCTCAGGAGTGTAATGAGGAAACTGTTTTTT
CDR3: CTSSRMLRSVMRKLFF

J: TRBJ1-2
D: -
size: -
V: TRBV6-5
DNA: TGTGCCAGCAGTGCTGGGGGAATCCTGCAAGGCTACACCTTC
CDR3: CASSAGGILQGYTF

J: TRBJ2-7
D: -
size: -
V: TRBV10-3
DNA: TGTGCCATCAGTGAGTCCTTGCTTCGGGCGATCTCCTACGAGCAGTACTTC
CDR3: CAISESLLRAISYEQYF

J: TRBJ2-5
D: -
size: few
V: TRBV28
DNA: TGTGCCAGCAGTTCCCCAGCTTTAGAGACCCAGTACTTC
CDR3: CASSSPALETQYF

J: TRBJ1-1
D: -
size: -
V: TRBV11-2
DNA: TGTGCCAGCAGCTTACTCCGAAGCACTGAAGCTTTCTTT
CDR3: CASSLLRSTEAFF

J: TRBJ2-2
D: -
size: -
V: TRBV18
DNA: TGTGCCAGCCCCAAGAACGGGGCTAACACCGGGGAGCTGTTTTTT
CDR3: CASPKNGANTGELFF

J: TRBJ1-3
D: -
size: -
V: TRBV18
DNA: TGTGCCAGCTCACCACCGGGCTCGGGCAGCCGCTCTGGAAACACCATATATTTT
CDR3: CASSPPGSGSRSGNTIYF

J: TRBJ2-7
D: -
size: -
V: TRBV5-5
DNA: TGTGCCAGCAGCTTGGTAAGAGCCTCCTACGAGCAGTACTTC
CDR3: CASSLVRASYEQYF

J: TRBJ1-1
D: TRBD1
size: -
V: TRBV27
DNA: TGTGCCAGCAGACCACAGGGGGGGAACACTGAAGCTTTCTTT
CDR3: CASRPQGGNTEAFF

J: TRBJ1-6
D: -
size: -
V: TRBV7-6
DNA: TGTGCCAGCAGCTTAGTGGGCCGTGGGGCAGGCTCCTATAATTCACCCCTCCACTTT
CDR3: CASSLVGRGAGSYNSPLHF

J: TRBJ2-5
D: TRBD2
size: -
V: TRBV19
DNA: TGTGCCAGTAGTATTGGGACTAGCGGGGGGCGGTGGGAGACCCAGTACTTC
CDR3: CASSIGTSGGRWETQYF

J: TRBJ2-3
D: TRBD1
size: -
V: TRBV10-3
DNA: TGTGCCATCAATAAAAGGACAGGGGGGTTTGACACAGATACGCAGTATTTT
CDR3: CAINKRTGGFDTDTQYF

J: TRBJ1-2
D: -
size: -
V: TRBV14
DNA: TGTGCCAGCAGCCAAGATTTGGGGTCGCTTTGGGACTATGGCTACACCTTC
CDR3: CASSQDLGSLWDYGYTF

J: TRBJ1-2
D: TRBD1
size: -
V: TRBV6-1
DNA: TGTGCCAGCAGTCTAAGGGGGCCCTATGGCTACACCTTC
CDR3: CASSLRGPYGYTF